The present entry profiles one T cell receptor (beta chain) with its context. In its sample, this clone was seen a few times. Its recognized antigen is unknown. No base quality values were provided; no much bigger clone lies one nucleotide off. A single peripheral blood draw of about 120 mL on average was collected from each donor into heparinised tubes. A BD FACSAria II was used to sort naive, central memory, regulatory and stem cell-like memory CD4+ T cells with a panel that included CD45RO, CCR7, CD25, CD127, CD95 and CD27. A purity above 98% was achieved for all sorted populations. PBMCs were separated immediately by Lymphoprep density gradient centrifugation and were stained directly, without being cultured. Samples were stained and sorted in pairs, with one healthy donor and one patient per experiment, so that batch effects were minimized. This sample was taken from a study of beta chain features in type 1 diabetes (dated by TCRdb to between 2018 and 2020). Context from the whole study: No differences in mean age, gender distribution, total cell number or subset yield were found between patients and healthy donors. A total of 85 million to 140 million sorted cells were examined across all samples, and the number of cells per subset was strongly correlated with RNA yield. In the study, recently diagnosed type 1 diabetes patients and matched healthy donors were compared on the TCRB repertoires of their sorted circulating CD4+ T cell subsets. Regulatory and stem cell-like memory subsets were isolated from only 8 patients and about eight healthy donors, whereas naive and central memory subsets came from all 30 or so donors. The paper's findings and limits, for the study overall: Type 1 diabetes patients showed a moderate but significant shortening of TCRB CDR3 length in all four CD4+ subsets. Naive, central memory and regulatory TCRB repertoires appeared to be more alike among patients than among healthy donors. Shorter templates might have been favored by PCR, but patient and control samples were amplified and corrected together, so both groups would have been affected equally by any skew. Because cDNA was sequenced instead of genomic DNA, activated cells with high expression could be over-represented, although the groups did not differ in activation or CD3 levels. At VDJ recombination sites, patients with type 1 diabetes made fewer insertions and deleted more nucleotides, a pattern implying thymic rearrangement abnormalities. Because the HLA sub-analyses included only small numbers of individuals, any influence of HLA type on TCRB rearrangement was left unresolved.

The entire amount of isolated RNA was reverse transcribed using the High Capacity cDNA Reverse Transcription Kit, so the sequenced TCRB transcripts were expressed ones. Naive, central memory and regulatory T cell samples underwent deep immunoSEQ sequencing, averaging about 3.57 million total reads per sample. Sorted cells were lysed in RLT buffer, and RNA was extracted using DNase-treated RNeasy Micro or Mini kits according to cell number. Each cell subset was processed on its own to prevent cross-contamination, while patient and healthy donor samples were processed together. The immunoSEQ multiplex PCR was used to amplify TCRB sequences from cDNA, generating 87-bp fragments that spanned the CDR3 region. The amplicons were sequenced using the Illumina HiSeq platform. Regarding the original processing steps: Synthetic template baselines were used to correct PCR bias computationally, reads within Hamming distance 2 were collapsed together, and singletons that could not be merged were discarded. By aligning reads against IMGT, V, D and J genes, CDR3 length, and insertions or deletions at six rearrangement sites were assigned. Within each subset, clonotype counts were normalized to sorted cell number, and only after that were true diversity and Gini coefficients computed with the tcR R package. The overlap coefficient, calculated on TCRB nucleotide sequences, was used to quantify repertoire sharing. As a proxy for the pre-selection repertoire, out-of-frame TCRB sequences from naive cells were analyzed. The table comes from immuneACCESS by way of TCRdb, which keeps in-frame sequences with V and J called. Part of the clones is missing from these tables; in studies checked, under half for an unresolved V gene and the rest for unknown reasons. The V and J calls and clone size are taken from that table; D and trimming were inferred from the DNA. The sample table records 680,000 or so clones; 13% of these occur just once. The leading ten clones occupy roughly 0.022% of the sample.

V loses 10 bases of germline sequence and J loses 4 bases, and the interval between the two ends is 7 bases. The CDR3 covers 10 residues, taking in both the cysteine and the phenylalanine. The DNA shown is the 30-base CDR3, in frame from base 1. CDR1 and CDR2, per the germline V gene (reference sequence), are MNHNY and SVGAGI. Source material: naive CD4+ T cells from blood. This specimen's cell subset or site label, interpreted: true naive CD4+ T cells. The receptor was derived from a man in his late teens or twenties with type 1 diabetes. Recombination connected TRBV6-6 to TRBJ2-5; no D gene is confidently identified. The CDR3 protein is CATSGETQYF. The DNA is TGTGCCACCTCTGGAGAGACCCAGTACTTC.